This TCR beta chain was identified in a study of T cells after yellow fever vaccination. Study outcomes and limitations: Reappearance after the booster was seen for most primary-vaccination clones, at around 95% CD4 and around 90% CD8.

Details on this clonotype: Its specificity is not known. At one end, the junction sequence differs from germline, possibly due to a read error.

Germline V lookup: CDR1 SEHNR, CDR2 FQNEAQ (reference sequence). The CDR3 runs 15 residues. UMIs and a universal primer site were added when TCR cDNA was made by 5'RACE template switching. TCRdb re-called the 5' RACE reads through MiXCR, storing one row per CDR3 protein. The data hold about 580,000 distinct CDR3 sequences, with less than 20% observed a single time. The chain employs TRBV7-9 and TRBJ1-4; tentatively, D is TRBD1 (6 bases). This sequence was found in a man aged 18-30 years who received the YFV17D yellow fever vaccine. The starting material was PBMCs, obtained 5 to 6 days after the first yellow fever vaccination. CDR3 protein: CAGSQDLGQSEKLFF. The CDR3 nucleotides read TGTGCCGGCAGCCAAGATCTCGGACAGAGTGAAAAACTGTTTTTT. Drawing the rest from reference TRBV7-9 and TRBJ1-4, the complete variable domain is DTGVSQNPRHKITKRGQNVTFRCDPISEHNRLYWYRQTLGQGPEFLTYFQNEAQLEKSRLLSDRFSAERPKGSFSTLEIQRTEQGDSAMYLCAGSQDLGQSEKLFFGSGTQLSVL.